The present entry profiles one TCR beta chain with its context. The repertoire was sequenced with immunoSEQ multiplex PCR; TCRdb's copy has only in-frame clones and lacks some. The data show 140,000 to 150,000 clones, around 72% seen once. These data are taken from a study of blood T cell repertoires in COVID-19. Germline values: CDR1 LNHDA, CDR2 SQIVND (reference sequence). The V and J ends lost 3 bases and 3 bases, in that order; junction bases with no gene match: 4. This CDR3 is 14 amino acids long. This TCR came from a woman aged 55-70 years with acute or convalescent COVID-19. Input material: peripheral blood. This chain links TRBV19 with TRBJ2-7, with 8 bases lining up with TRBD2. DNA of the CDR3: TGTGCCAGTAGTATTGGACTAGCAAGCTACGAGCAGTACTTC. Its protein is CASSIGLASYEQYF.